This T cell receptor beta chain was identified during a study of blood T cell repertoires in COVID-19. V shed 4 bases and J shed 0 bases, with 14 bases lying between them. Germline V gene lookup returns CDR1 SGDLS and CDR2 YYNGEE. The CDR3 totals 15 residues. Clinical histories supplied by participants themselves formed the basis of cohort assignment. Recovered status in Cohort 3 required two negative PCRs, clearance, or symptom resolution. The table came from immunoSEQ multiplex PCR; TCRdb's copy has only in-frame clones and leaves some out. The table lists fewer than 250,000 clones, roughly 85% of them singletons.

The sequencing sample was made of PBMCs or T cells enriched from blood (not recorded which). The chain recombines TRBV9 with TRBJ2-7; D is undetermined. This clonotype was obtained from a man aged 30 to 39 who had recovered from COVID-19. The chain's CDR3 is CASSPSLIFSYEQYF. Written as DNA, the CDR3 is TGTGCCAGCAGCCCGAGTTTAATATTCTCCTACGAGCAGTACTTC.